Shown below are 28 T cell receptor beta chains from a single sample sequenced in a study of blood T cell repertoires in COVID-19. Measured with immunoSEQ multiplex PCR; TCRdb has only the in-frame clones, and not every one. This sample carries 150,000 to 200,000 clones, 88% of them seen once, and the ten largest clones take 4% to 5.5%. Sequenced: peripheral blood. The receptors derive from a human donor in a cohort sampled during active COVID-19.

The rearrangement uses TRBV9 and TRBJ1-3, with a weak D call TRBD1 (6 bases). V lost 2 bases, J lost 3 bases, and 9 bases lay in between. The CDR3 has 14 residues. Germline CDR1 is SGDLS and CDR2 is YYNGEE. CDR3 in DNA: TGTGCCAGCAGCGTGGGGGCGAGTGGAAACACCATATATTTT. It specifies CASSVGASGNTIYF.

The chain joins TRBV10-2 to TRBJ2-1; tentative D call: TRBD2 (5 bases). V lost 5 bases and J 6 bases, leaving 14 bases between the germline ends. The CDR3 is 14 amino acids. Germline lookup yields CDR1 WSHSY and CDR2 SAAADI. CDR3 region: CASSRSSAINEQFF. The CDR3 DNA reads as TGCGCCAGCAGTAGGAGTAGCGCGATCAATGAGCAGTTCTTC.

In nucleotides, the CDR3 is TGTGCCAGTACCAATCCCGACAGGGGAAGAGGCTACACCTTC. This gives the protein CASTNPDRGRGYTF. The J gene is TRBJ1-2, the V gene TRBV19; 8 bases line up with TRBD1. Germline values: CDR1 LNHDA, CDR2 SQIVND (reference sequence). The junction had 12 bases not matched to a gene; V was cut back by 7 bases and J by 8 bases. The CDR3 contains 14 residues.

The chain is built from TRBV2 and TRBJ2-7; maybe TRBD1 (5 bases). Germline CDR1 reads SNHLY; CDR2 reads FYNNEI. There are 14 residues in the CDR3. V lost 4 bases and J lost 0, with 10 bases in between. The CDR3 loop reads CASSVQGGSYEQYF. The CDR3 region has the DNA TGTGCCAGCAGTGTGCAGGGTGGCTCCTACGAGCAGTACTTC.

The J gene is TRBJ1-1, the V gene TRBV12-3 or TRBV12-4; D perhaps matches TRBD1 (6 bases). The CDR3 is made up of 13 amino acids. Trimming cost V 6 bases and J 5 bases, with 13 bases left between them. CDR3 residues: CASRGGGATEAFF. CDR3 sequence (DNA): TGTGCCAGCAGAGGGGGGGGTGCGACTGAAGCTTTCTTT.

This chain joins TRBV5-1 and TRBJ2-5; 10 bases fit TRBD2. Germline V gene lookup returns CDR1 SGHRS and CDR2 YFSETQ. This CDR3 spans 16 amino acids. With 5 bases clipped from V and 1 base from J, the junction kept 8 bases outside the gene matches. In DNA, the CDR3 is TGCGCCAGCAGATACGGTAGCGGGGGGACCCAAGAGACCCAGTACTTC. It yields the protein CASRYGSGGTQETQYF.

The V and J genes are TRBV7-2 and TRBJ2-7; TRBD2 agrees at 8 bases. This CDR3 has 15 residues. Germline V gene sequence: CDR1 SGHTA, CDR2 FQGNSA. V was pared by 1 base and J by 7 bases, with 9 bases of the junction left unmatched. In nucleotides, the CDR3 is TGTGCCAGCAGCTTAGACGGGGGGGTGCCCCGGGAGCAGTACTTC. Protein: CASSLDGGVPREQYF.

The V call is TRBV7-2, the J call TRBJ2-7, with D uncertain. The germline gives CDR1 SGHTA, CDR2 FQGNSA. CDR3 length: 14 amino acids. With 1 base removed from V and 5 bases from J, the gap between germline ends came to 12 bases. The DNA of the CDR3 is TGTGCCAGCAGCTTAGGTGAGCGCATCAACGAGCAGTACTTC. Its translation: CASSLGERINEQYF.

CDR3 protein: CASSLYQREKQFF. As DNA, the CDR3 is TGTGCCAGCAGTTTATATCAGCGGGAGAAGCAGTTCTTC. V usage is TRBV28 and J usage is TRBJ2-1; 8 bases agree with TRBD2. The V gene end was trimmed by 1 base and the J gene end by 11 bases; junction bases not matched to a gene: 4. From germline, CDR1 is MDHEN and CDR2 SYDVKM. CDR3 length: 13 amino acids.

This chain uses TRBV6-2 or TRBV6-3 with TRBJ2-1; TRBD2 matches at 8 bases. After removal of 5 bases from V and 2 bases from J, the junction contained 5 bases not matched to a gene. The CDR3 contains 15 residues. Germline V CDR1 and CDR2: MNHEY, SVGEGT. CDR3 residues: CASSTPGGAYNEQFF. CDR3 DNA sequence: TGTGCCAGCAGTACGCCCGGGGGGGCCTACAATGAGCAGTTCTTC.

This chain connects TRBV29-1 to TRBJ1-5; the D is unclear. The CDR3 contains 14 residues. Germline-derived CDR1 and CDR2 are SQVTM and ANQGSEA. V was pared by 4 bases and J by 2 bases, with 12 bases between. The DNA for the CDR3 is TGCAGCGTTGTTTCCAATCAGGGCAATCAGCCCCAGCATTTT. This codes for CSVVSNQGNQPQHF.

The rearrangement joins TRBV24-1 to TRBJ2-3; TRBD1 aligns across 8 bases. The germline CDR1 and CDR2 sequences are KGHDR and SFDVKD. The CDR3 is 17 amino acids. Losses at the gene ends were 0 bases for V and 3 bases for J; bases not matched to a gene: 7. The CDR3 sequence: CATSDLLRDRLTDTQYF. Written as DNA, the CDR3 is TGTGCCACCAGTGATTTGCTCAGGGACAGGTTAACAGATACGCAGTATTTT.

This chain links TRBV7-2 with TRBJ1-3; 12 bases line up with TRBD1. The CDR3 has 15 residues. CDR1 is SGHTA and CDR2 is FQGNSA in the germline V gene. V dropped 5 bases and J dropped 2; count of bases not matched to a gene: 1. The CDR3 DNA is TGTGCCAGCAGCCGGGACAGGGGGCCTGGAAACACCATATATTTT. Amino acids: CASSRDRGPGNTIYF.

The genes are TRBV27 and TRBJ2-2, with 12 positions matching TRBD2. The V gene end was trimmed by 8 bases and the J gene end by 4 bases; junction bases not matched to a gene: 20. In germline, CDR1 is MNHEY, CDR2 SMNVEV (reference sequence). The CDR3 is made up of 20 amino acids. CDR3 sequence (DNA): TGTGCCAGCCGGACCGGGCTAGCGGGAGGGCCGTGGATGCGCACCGGGGAGCTGTTTTTT. Translated, it gives CASRTGLAGGPWMRTGELFF.

The rearrangement links TRBV10-3 to TRBJ2-3, with D tentatively TRBD1 (6 bases). Germline V gene sequence: CDR1 ENHRY, CDR2 SYGVKD. V was shortened by 4 bases and J by 2 bases, with 13 bases between the two germline ends. The CDR3 length is 15 residues. The CDR3 here is CAISGGQGFTDTQYF. The CDR3, as DNA: TGTGCCATCAGTGGGGGCCAGGGGTTCACAGATACGCAGTATTTT.

This rearrangement joins TRBV7-9 to TRBJ1-3; D ambiguous. CDR1 and CDR2 (germline): SEHNR, FQNEAQ (reference sequence). V shed 1 base and J shed 0 bases, with 16 bases lying between them. The CDR3 loop spans 18 amino acids. CDR3 nucleotides: TGTGCCAGCAGCTTAGAGTACCTTGACACCGCCTCTGGAAACACCATATATTTT. Protein product: CASSLEYLDTASGNTIYF.

The chain has TRBV7-8 and TRBJ1-4; D gene unclear. V lost 5 bases and J lost 8, with 12 bases in between. The CDR3 runs 13 residues. Germline lookup yields CDR1 SGHVS and CDR2 FQNEAQ. The CDR3 nucleotides are TGTGCCAGCAGCCCGGTCATTGAAGAAAAACTGTTTTTT. Protein product: CASSPVIEEKLFF.

The chain has TRBV29-1 and TRBJ2-1; 7 positions agree with TRBD1. Germline V gene sequence: CDR1 SQVTM, CDR2 ANQGSEA. The CDR3 covers 13 residues. V lost 5 bases, J lost 5 bases, and 6 bases stayed unmatched. Here the CDR3 reads CSVWGQRNNEQFF. The CDR3 nucleotides are TGCAGCGTTTGGGGACAGCGGAACAATGAGCAGTTCTTC.

In this sample, this clone turned up once. The V call is TRBV4-2, the J call TRBJ2-7, with 9 bases identical to TRBD1. Trimming removed 1 base from V and 3 bases from J; junction bases left unmatched: 1. Germline CDR1 is LGHNA and CDR2 is YNFKEQ. This CDR3 has 14 residues. CDR3 sequence: CASSQVGQGYEQYF. In DNA form, the CDR3 reads TGTGCCAGCAGCCAAGTGGGACAGGGCTACGAGCAGTACTTC.

The chain carries TRBV19 and TRBJ1-4; D unclear. V lost 9 bases, J lost 15 bases, and 26 bases lay in between. Looked up from germline, CDR1 is LNHDA and CDR2 is SQIVND (reference sequence). The CDR3 contains 14 residues. CDR3 loop: CASTKPGRDQEVFF. CDR3 nucleotide sequence: TGTGCCAGCACAAAACCGGGCCGGGATCAGGAGGTGTTTTTT.

This clone was counted once. The CDR3 here is CASSLGLTGLEETQYF. CDR3 DNA: TGTGCCAGCAGCTTAGGATTAACAGGGTTGGAAGAGACCCAGTACTTC. The chain has TRBV7-6 and TRBJ2-5, with D maybe TRBD1 (6 bases). V was cut by 1 base and J by 3 bases, with 15 bases left in between. This CDR3 region has 16 residues. Germline-derived CDR1 and CDR2 are SGHVS and FNYEAQ.

The rearrangement uses TRBV10-3 and TRBJ1-4; tentative D call: TRBD1 (6 bases). The CDR3 covers 13 residues. V lost 6 bases and J 5 bases, leaving 10 bases between the germline ends. CDR1 is ENHRY, CDR2 SYGVKD, per germline. CDR3 in DNA: TGTGCCATCAGCGACGACAGGAATGAAAAACTGTTTTTT. It codes for CAISDDRNEKLFF.

The table lists this clone with a count of one. The chain combines TRBV2 with TRBJ2-7; 9 nucleotides match TRBD2. CDR1 and CDR2 from the germline V gene are SNHLY and FYNNEI. This CDR3 has 15 amino acids. With V trimmed by 3 bases and J by 5 bases, 8 bases remained unmatched. CDR3 protein: CASSEGLAQMDEQYF. For the CDR3, the DNA is TGTGCCAGCAGTGAGGGACTAGCTCAAATGGACGAGCAGTACTTC.

CDR3 sequence: CASSLKQGYNSPLHF. In DNA, the CDR3 is TGTGCCAGCAGCCTGAAACAGGGCTATAATTCACCCCTCCACTTT. The gene calls are TRBV5-4 and TRBJ1-6, with a tentative D call TRBD1 (6 bases). The CDR3 spans 15 residues. The germline V gene encodes CDR1 SGHNT and CDR2 YYREEE (reference sequence). Trimming cost V 4 bases and J 3 bases, with 11 bases left between them.

This rearrangement joins TRBV9 to TRBJ2-7; 9 bases are shared with TRBD2. Losses at the gene ends were 0 bases for V and 0 bases for J; bases not matched to a gene: 4. This CDR3 is 16 amino acids long. Germline V lookup: CDR1 SGDLS, CDR2 YYNGEE. The CDR3 loop is CASSVGPSGDSYEQYF. The DNA for the CDR3 is TGTGCCAGCAGCGTAGGTCCTAGCGGGGACTCCTACGAGCAGTACTTC.

The chain links TRBV10-3 to TRBJ1-1, with 11 bases aligning to TRBD1. CDR1 is ENHRY and CDR2 is SYGVKD in the germline V gene. CDR3 length: 14 amino acids. Trimming cost V 4 bases and J 4 bases; bases outside gene matches: 2. The DNA for the CDR3 is TGTGCCATCAGTGGGGGACAGGGGGGCACTGAAGCTTTCTTT. It codes for CAISGGQGGTEAFF.

The chain joins TRBV19 to TRBJ2-5, with 12 bases lining up with TRBD2. CDR1 is LNHDA and CDR2 is SQIVND in the germline V gene (reference sequence). V gave up 5 bases and J gave up 6 bases; unmatched junction bases: 10. This CDR3 is built from 16 residues. CDR3 sequence reads: CASSPGGLAGKKTQYF. CDR3 bases: TGTGCCAGTAGTCCAGGAGGACTAGCGGGGAAAAAGACCCAGTACTTC.

The J gene is TRBJ1-6, the V gene TRBV9; 7 nucleotides line up with TRBD1. V dropped 3 bases and J dropped 7; count of bases not matched to a gene: 4. CDR3 length equals 14 residues. Per the germline V gene, CDR1 is SGDLS and CDR2 is YYNGEE. The CDR3 reads CASSEATGNSPLHF. The CDR3 DNA follows: TGTGCCAGCAGCGAGGCGACAGGGAATTCACCCCTCCACTTT.